These 7 T cell receptor beta chains share one sample of origin, sequenced in a study of T cell repertoires in cytomegalovirus infection. Each CDR3 protein gets one entry after TCRdb re-called the reads with MiXCR. The data show 740,000 or so distinct CDR3 sequences, with roughly 35% seen just once and more than 2.5% held by the top ten. The sample comprised PBMCs. The receptors derive from a human donor in good health (CMV status not recorded). Some clones in this sample may be carry-over from other donors' samples.

The V call is TRBV28, the J call TRBJ1-1, with 10 positions matching TRBD1. Trimming removed 7 bases from V and 3 bases from J; junction bases left unmatched: 8. In germline, CDR1 is MDHEN, CDR2 SYDVKM. This CDR3 spans 15 amino acids. The CDR3 DNA sequence: TGTGCCAGCAACCTAGGCGGGACAGGGGACACTGAAGCTTTCTTT. It specifies CASNLGGTGDTEAFF.

This clonotype was picked up a small number of times. The chain couples TRBV7-2 to TRBJ2-3, with TRBD2 identical over 7 bases. Trimming cost V 1 base and J 2 bases; bases outside gene matches: 21. The CDR3 length is 21 residues. Germline-derived CDR1 and CDR2 are SGHTA and FQGNSA. CDR3 nucleotides: TGTGCCAGCAGCTTAGAAGTGAGCGGGATGGTAGGGCCAGGGTCCACAGATACGCAGTATTTT. Its protein is CASSLEVSGMVGPGSTDTQYF.

This clonotype was seen at least ten times. The chain carries TRBV7-8 and TRBJ2-7; 9 nucleotides line up with TRBD2. Germline lookup yields CDR1 SGHVS and CDR2 FQNEAQ. V shed 4 bases, J shed 6 bases, and the junction held 10 bases outside the gene matches. The CDR3 is 15 amino acids. CDR3 in DNA: TGTGCCAGCAGCTCGTACAAGGGACTAGCTGGCGAGCAGTACTTC. Protein: CASSSYKGLAGEQYF.

This chain links TRBV20-1 with TRBJ2-5; the match to TRBD2 covers 10 bases. V lost 1 base, J lost 0 bases, and 8 bases stayed unmatched. Germline CDR1 reads DFQATT; CDR2 reads SNEGSKA (reference sequence). The CDR3 sequence is 17 residues long. The CDR3 nucleotides read TGCAGTGCTAGAGCCCTAGCGGGAGAGGGATACCAAGAGACCCAGTACTTC. It is translated as CSARALAGEGYQETQYF.

A few counts support this clonotype. This chain uses TRBV10-3 with TRBJ2-1; TRBD2 matches at 12 bases. The germline V gene has CDR1 ENHRY and CDR2 SYGVKD. With V trimmed by 6 bases and J by 8 bases, 5 bases remained unmatched. The CDR3 covers 14 residues. CDR3 nucleotides: TGTGCCATCAGCACTAGCGGGGGGATAGATGAGCAGTTCTTC. Translation gives CAISTSGGIDEQFF.

The V gene is TRBV5-1, the J gene TRBJ2-7; 8 positions agree with TRBD1. V was pared by 4 bases and J by 6 bases, with 9 bases of the junction left unmatched. The CDR3 length is 14 residues. CDR1 is SGHRS, CDR2 YFSETQ, per germline. The CDR3 here is CASSHPDRGGEQYF. The CDR3 DNA follows: TGCGCCAGCAGCCACCCCGACAGGGGAGGCGAGCAGTACTTC.

This clonotype occurred many times. The V gene is TRBV28, the J gene TRBJ1-2; no reliable D call. The CDR3 is 13 residues long. V was shortened by 6 bases and J by 6 bases, with 14 bases between the two germline ends. CDR1 is MDHEN and CDR2 is SYDVKM in the germline V gene. CDR3 protein: CASRPASWNGYTF. DNA for the CDR3: TGTGCCAGCAGACCCGCCTCTTGGAATGGCTACACCTTC.